The T cell receptor (beta chain) described here comes from a study of long-term antiretroviral therapy in people with HIV. Notes on the study in general: Although diversity increased after ART, it remained lower than in transplant donor controls. Relative to control repertoires, HIV repertoires exhibited narrower CDR3 length ranges.

Germline lookup yields CDR1 SGHNT and CDR2 YYREEE (reference sequence). The CDR3 spans 15 residues. The V segment lost 5 bases and the J segment 2 bases; nucleotides outside the gene matches: 3. Turning to this clone: Its antigen is as yet unknown.

It was version v3.0 of the immunoSEQ assay that was run at survey level. Generated by immunoSEQ multiplex PCR, the TCRdb table keeps only in-frame clones and is missing some. The repertoire includes 15,000 to 20,000 clones, about 95% of them detected once, and just over 1.4% sits in the top ten. HIV-positive participants all received treatment in the United States. This receptor was obtained from a man aged 25 to 45 with HIV. The source was unsorted PBMCs, collected roughly 10 years after starting antiretroviral therapy. V and J are TRBV5-4 and TRBJ2-5; 13 nucleotides line up with TRBD2. The DNA of the CDR3 is TGTGCCAGCAGGGAGGGACTAGCGGGGCAAGAGACCCAGTACTTC. Residues: CASREGLAGQETQYF.